Reported below is one TCR beta chain. Its antigen remains unidentified. Generated by immunoSEQ multiplex PCR, the TCRdb table keeps only in-frame clones and is missing some. The sample has around 90,000 clones; around 88% are singletons. Germline CDR1 and CDR2: MDHEN and SYDVKM. Trimming took off 1 base at V and 5 bases at J, with 17 bases between the two ends. There are 16 residues in the CDR3. These data originate in a study of identifying expanded T cells in peripheral blood. General study results and limits: Technical replicates showed roughly 1.2 changed clones; two weeks roughly 16; four weeks 19.

The chain recombines TRBV28 with TRBJ2-5; D possibly corresponds to TRBD2 (6 bases). Sequenced input: blood. The TCR comes from a person between 18 and 75 years old in good health. CDR3 loop: CASSLSQGLGGETQYF. Written as DNA, the CDR3 is TGTGCCAGCAGTTTATCCCAAGGGCTAGGAGGGGAGACCCAGTACTTC.